The 10 T cell receptor beta chains presented below share a single source sample, sequenced in a study of early T cells in non-severe SARS-CoV-2 infection. TCRdb recomputed calls from the 5' RACE reads with MiXCR, one row per CDR3 protein. Found here are around 64,000 distinct CDR3 sequences, around 10% of them singletons; the top ten hold about 6%. The specimen was whole blood, collected at baseline. All receptors come from an adult who was a healthcare worker with PCR-confirmed SARS-CoV-2 infection or an uninfected control (not recorded which).

In its sample, this clonotype was seen many times. This sequence joins TRBV7-8 and TRBJ2-1, with TRBD2 matching 14 bases. This CDR3 comprises 15 residues. Germline CDR1 reads SGHVS; CDR2 reads FQNEAQ. V trimming: 5 bases; J trimming: 6 bases; junction bases outside the gene matches: 3. The CDR3 here is CASSRGLAGANEQFF. The CDR3 region has the DNA TGTGCCAGCAGCAGGGGACTAGCGGGGGCCAATGAGCAGTTCTTC.

This clonotype was observed at least ten times. The chain carries TRBV20-1 and TRBJ1-6; the D gene is possibly TRBD1 (5 bases). Germline CDR1 DFQATT, CDR2 SNEGSKA (reference sequence). The CDR3 has 14 residues. Trimming shortened V by 5 bases and J by 8 bases, and 16 bases separated the two germline ends. The chain's CDR3 is CSARIGTDDSPLHF. CDR3 bases: TGCAGTGCTCGCATAGGGACGGACGATTCACCCCTCCACTTT.

This clonotype has just a few counts. The rearrangement uses TRBV29-1 and TRBJ2-7, with TRBD2 as a possible D gene (6 bases). With 6 bases removed from V and 3 bases from J, the gap between germline ends came to 12 bases. This CDR3 is built from 12 residues. Germline-derived CDR1 and CDR2 are SQVTM and ANQGSEA. DNA for the CDR3: TGCAGCGTCGGGGACTCGATCTACGAGCAGTACTTC. Its protein is CSVGDSIYEQYF.

This clonotype was seen many times. DNA of the CDR3: TGTGCCAGCACCGTACCCCTAGGACAGGGCATCAACGAGCAGTACTTC. This translates into CASTVPLGQGINEQYF. The chain recombines TRBV5-5 with TRBJ2-7; 8 bases are a match to TRBD1. The germline gives CDR1 SGHKS, CDR2 YYEKEE (reference sequence). The CDR3 is 16 amino acids. Unmatched junction bases numbered 16, after V lost 6 bases and J lost 5 bases. Based on the CDR3 plus reference TRBV5-5 and TRBJ2-7, the full variable domain is DAGVTQSPTHLIKTRGQQVTLRCSPISGHKSVSWYQQVLGQGPQFIFQYYEKEERGRGNFPDRFSARQFPNYSSELNVNALLLGDSALYLCASTVPLGQGINEQYFGPGTRLTVT.

The genes are TRBV7-2 and TRBJ1-2; maybe TRBD1 (5 bases). Germline-derived CDR1 and CDR2 are SGHTA and FQGNSA. Trimming took 1 base from V and 4 from J, leaving 10 bases between them. The CDR3 is 14 amino acids. CDR3 nucleotide sequence: TGTGCCAGCAGCTTAGAACCAGGGATCTATGGCTACACCTTC. Translation gives CASSLEPGIYGYTF.

This clonotype was found many times. This rearrangement joins TRBV10-3 to TRBJ1-5, with D possibly matching TRBD1 (5 bases). Germline values: CDR1 ENHRY, CDR2 SYGVKD. Deletions cut 0 bases from V and 7 bases from J, with 16 bases between. CDR3 length: 16 residues. CDR3 residues: CAISESGRGSEQPQHF. The CDR3 DNA follows: TGTGCCATCAGTGAGTCCGGTAGGGGATCGGAACAGCCCCAGCATTTT.

The sample holds many counts of this clonotype. This sequence joins TRBV9 and TRBJ1-1, with D possibly TRBD1 on 5 matching bases. CDR3 length equals 12 residues. The V end lost 3 bases, the J end lost 9 bases, and 12 bases lay between the germline ends. Germline CDR1 SGDLS, CDR2 YYNGEE. The CDR3 protein is CASSARGEKAFF. The CDR3 DNA reads TGTGCCAGCAGCGCAAGGGGCGAAAAAGCTTTCTTT. The whole variable domain, filled in from reference TRBV9 and TRBJ1-1, reads DSGVTQTPKHLITATGQRVTLRCSPRSGDLSVYWYQQSLDQGLQFLIQYYNGEERAKGNILERFSAQQFPDLHSELNLSSLELGDSALYFCASSARGEKAFFGQGTRLTVV.

The DNA of the CDR3 is TGTGCCAGCTCACGAGAGTCGGGACAGGGGACCTACGAGCAGTACTTC. Its translation is CASSRESGQGTYEQYF. The rearrangement uses TRBV18 and TRBJ2-7, with 10 bases lining up with TRBD1. CDR1 and CDR2 from the germline V gene are KGHSH and LQKENI. Losses at the gene ends were 4 bases for V and 2 bases for J; bases not matched to a gene: 8. CDR3 size: 16 residues.

The chain employs TRBV7-9 and TRBJ2-7; D gene ambiguous. Trimming took off 3 bases at V and 2 bases at J, with 8 bases between the two ends. Germline-derived CDR1 and CDR2 are SEHNR and FQNEAQ (reference sequence). The CDR3 extends over 13 amino acids. In nucleotides, the CDR3 is TGTGCCAGCAGCTTCGCGACAACCTACGAGCAGTACTTC. This sequence encodes CASSFATTYEQYF.

This clonotype has just a few counts. The V and J genes are TRBV5-4 and TRBJ2-5; 8 nucleotides match TRBD1. Per germline, CDR1 SGHNT and CDR2 YYREEE (reference sequence). The CDR3 contains 14 residues. Trimming removed 4 bases from V and 4 bases from J; junction bases left unmatched: 6. The CDR3: CASSPRQGRETQYF. The CDR3 bases are TGTGCCAGCAGCCCCCGACAGGGGAGAGAGACCCAGTACTTC.